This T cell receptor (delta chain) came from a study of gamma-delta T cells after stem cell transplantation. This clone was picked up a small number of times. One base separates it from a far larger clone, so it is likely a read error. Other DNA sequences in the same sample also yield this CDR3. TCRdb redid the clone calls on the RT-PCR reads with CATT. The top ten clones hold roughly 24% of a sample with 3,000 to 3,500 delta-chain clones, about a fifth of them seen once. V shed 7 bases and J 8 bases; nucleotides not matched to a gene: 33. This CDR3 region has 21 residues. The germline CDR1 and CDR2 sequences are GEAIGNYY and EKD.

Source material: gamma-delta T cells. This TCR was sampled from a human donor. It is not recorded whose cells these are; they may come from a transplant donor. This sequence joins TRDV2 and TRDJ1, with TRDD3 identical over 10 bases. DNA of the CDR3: TGTGCCTGCGACGAACTGGGGGATCGGGTGATCCAAATTCGCAAAATTTCAAAACTCATCTTT. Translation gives CACDELGDRVIQIRKISKLIF.